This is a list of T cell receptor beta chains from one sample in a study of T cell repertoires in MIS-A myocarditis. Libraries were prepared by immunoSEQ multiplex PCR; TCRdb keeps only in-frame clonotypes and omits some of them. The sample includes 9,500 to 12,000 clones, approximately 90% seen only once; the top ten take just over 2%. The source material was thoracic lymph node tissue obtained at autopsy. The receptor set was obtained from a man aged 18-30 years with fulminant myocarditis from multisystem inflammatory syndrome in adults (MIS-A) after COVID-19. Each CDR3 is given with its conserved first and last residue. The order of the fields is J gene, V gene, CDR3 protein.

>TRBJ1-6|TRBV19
CASSITWESPLHF
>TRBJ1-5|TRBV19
CASRGSYSNQPQHF
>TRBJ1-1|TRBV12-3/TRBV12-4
CASRLGWNTEAFF
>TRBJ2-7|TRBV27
CASSLSGLSSYEQYF
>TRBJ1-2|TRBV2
CASSEAYYGYTF
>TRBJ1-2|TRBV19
CASSYFIGQGIGYTF
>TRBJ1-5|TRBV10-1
CASSESISGLPSQPQHF
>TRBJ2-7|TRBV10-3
CAISESRAYEQYF
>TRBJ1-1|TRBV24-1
CATSDSAQGANTEAFF
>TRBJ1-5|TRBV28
CASSPPESGTHYSNQPRHF
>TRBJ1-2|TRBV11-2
CASSLSQRGFYGYTF
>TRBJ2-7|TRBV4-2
CASSQGQGFYEQYF
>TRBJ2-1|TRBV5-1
CASSPGQGAHNEQFF
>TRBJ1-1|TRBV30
CAYADRGTEAFF
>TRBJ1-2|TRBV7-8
CASSLVGANYGYTF
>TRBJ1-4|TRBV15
CATSRDFVGNEKLFF
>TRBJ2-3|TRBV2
CATGLGHGTDTQYF
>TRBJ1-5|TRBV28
CASSQPWDSNQPQHF
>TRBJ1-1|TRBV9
CASSGPGQGVAEAFF
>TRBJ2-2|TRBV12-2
CASRREKEAAGELFF
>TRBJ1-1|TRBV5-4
CASSLGDTEAFF
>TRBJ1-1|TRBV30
CAWSVYGGQTEAFF
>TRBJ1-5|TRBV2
CASSEPTGDDQPQHF
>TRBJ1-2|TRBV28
CASRRPGVGYTF
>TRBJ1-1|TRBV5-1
CASSLYQGEAFF
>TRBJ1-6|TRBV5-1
CASSSDRVYNSPLHF
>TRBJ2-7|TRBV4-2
CASSQGGEYEQYF
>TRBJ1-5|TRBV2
CASSPDSRNQPQHF
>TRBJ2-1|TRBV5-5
CASSLQGSHNEQFF
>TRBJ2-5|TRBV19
CASSRQETQYF
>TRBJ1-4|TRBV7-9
CASSKQGPKVGKLFF
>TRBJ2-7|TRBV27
CASSFEGGSPYEQYF
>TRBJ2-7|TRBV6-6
CASTVRPGRAYEQYF
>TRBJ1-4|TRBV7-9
CASSPAGSTNEKLFF
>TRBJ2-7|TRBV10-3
CAIRGQNYEQYF